The sequence of this T cell receptor (beta chain) was determined in a study of shared clonotypes between healthy human individuals. The wider study: The study enrolled two women and a few men aged 18 to 49.

Method: immunoSEQ multiplex PCR; TCRdb's copy keeps in-frame clones and lacks some. The data hold about 520,000 clones, with approximately 81% observed a single time. The CDR3 covers 16 residues. Trimming shortened V by 3 bases and J by 3 bases, and 15 bases separated the two germline ends. CDR1 is SNHLY, CDR2 FYNNEI, per germline. The TCR originated in a woman aged 40-49 years in good health. Some clones in this sample may be carry-over from other donors' samples. The genes are TRBV2 and TRBJ2-4; D ambiguous. Specimen: PBMCs. The DNA of the CDR3 is TGTGCCAGCAGTGAGGTAGGGTTTGTGGACAAAAACATTCAGTACTTC. The encoded protein is CASSEVGFVDKNIQYF.